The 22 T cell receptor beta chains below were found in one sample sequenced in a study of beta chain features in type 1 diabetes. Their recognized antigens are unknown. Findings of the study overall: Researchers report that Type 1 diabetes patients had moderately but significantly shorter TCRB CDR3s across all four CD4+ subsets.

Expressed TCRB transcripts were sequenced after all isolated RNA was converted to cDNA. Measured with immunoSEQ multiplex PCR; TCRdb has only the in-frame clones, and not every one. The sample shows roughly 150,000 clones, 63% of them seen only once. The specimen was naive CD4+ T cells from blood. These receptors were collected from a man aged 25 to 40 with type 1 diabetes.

CDR3 protein: CASSRGGGAQATDTQYF. The CDR3 DNA reads as TGCGCCAGCAGTCGCGGCGGGGGGGCCCAAGCCACCGATACGCAGTATTTT. The rearrangement joins TRBV23-1 to TRBJ2-3; 9 bases are a match to TRBD2. TRBV23-1 is an ORF; its function is uncertain. This CDR3 comprises 17 residues. V lost 4 bases to trimming and J lost 6 bases; unmatched junction nucleotides: 14.

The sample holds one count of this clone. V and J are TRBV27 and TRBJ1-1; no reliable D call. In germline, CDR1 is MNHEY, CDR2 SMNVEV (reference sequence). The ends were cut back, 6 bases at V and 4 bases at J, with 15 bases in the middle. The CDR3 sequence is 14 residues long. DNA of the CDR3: TGTGCCAGCAGGCGCAGGCAGGATAGCACTGAAGCTTTCTTT. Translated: CASRRRQDSTEAFF.

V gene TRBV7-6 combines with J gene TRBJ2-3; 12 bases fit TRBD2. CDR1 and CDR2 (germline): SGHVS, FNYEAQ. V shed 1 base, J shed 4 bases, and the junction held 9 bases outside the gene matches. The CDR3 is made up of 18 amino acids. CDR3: CASSLGGTSGFRPDTQYF. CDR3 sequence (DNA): TGTGCCAGCAGCTTAGGGGGGACTAGCGGGTTTAGGCCAGATACGCAGTATTTT.

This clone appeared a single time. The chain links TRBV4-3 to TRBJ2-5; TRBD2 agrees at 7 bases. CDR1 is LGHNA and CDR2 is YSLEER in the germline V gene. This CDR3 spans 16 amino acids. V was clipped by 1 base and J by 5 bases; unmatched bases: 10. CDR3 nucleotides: TGCGCCAGCAGCCAAGGGGTTGCACTAGCGATGGAGACCCAGTACTTC. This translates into CASSQGVALAMETQYF.

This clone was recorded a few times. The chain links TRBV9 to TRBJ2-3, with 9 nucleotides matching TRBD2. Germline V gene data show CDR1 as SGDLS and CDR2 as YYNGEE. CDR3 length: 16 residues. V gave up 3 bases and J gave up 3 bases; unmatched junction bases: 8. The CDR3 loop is CASSARAGGWTDTQYF. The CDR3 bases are TGTGCCAGCAGCGCTAGAGCGGGGGGATGGACAGATACGCAGTATTTT.

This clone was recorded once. This CDR3 is CASSLQEDTEAFF. CDR3 nucleotide sequence: TGTGCCAGCAGCTTACAGGAGGACACTGAAGCTTTCTTT. The genes are TRBV7-9 and TRBJ1-1; D gene uncertain. V was trimmed by 2 bases and J by 3 bases, leaving 7 bases between them. Germline V lookup: CDR1 SEHNR, CDR2 FQNEAQ (reference sequence). This CDR3 spans 13 amino acids.

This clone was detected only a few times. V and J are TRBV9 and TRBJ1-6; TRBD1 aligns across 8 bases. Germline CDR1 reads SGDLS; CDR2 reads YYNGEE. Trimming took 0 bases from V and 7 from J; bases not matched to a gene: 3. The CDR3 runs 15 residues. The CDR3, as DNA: TGTGCCAGCAGCGTAGGGACAGGGCGGAATTCACCCCTCCACTTT. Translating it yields CASSVGTGRNSPLHF.

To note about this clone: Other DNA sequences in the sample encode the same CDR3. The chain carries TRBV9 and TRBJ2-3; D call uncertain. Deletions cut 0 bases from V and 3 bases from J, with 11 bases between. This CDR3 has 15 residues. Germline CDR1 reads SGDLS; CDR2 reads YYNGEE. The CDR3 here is CASSVGLGSTDTQYF. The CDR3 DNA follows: TGTGCCAGCAGCGTAGGTCTGGGAAGTACAGATACGCAGTATTTT.

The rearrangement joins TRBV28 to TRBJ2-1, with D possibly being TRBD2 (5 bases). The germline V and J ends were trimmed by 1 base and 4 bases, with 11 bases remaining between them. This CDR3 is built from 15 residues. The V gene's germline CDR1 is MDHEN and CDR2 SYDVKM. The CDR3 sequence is CASSLFLGKYNEQFF. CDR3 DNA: TGTGCCAGCAGTTTATTCCTCGGGAAGTACAATGAGCAGTTCTTC.

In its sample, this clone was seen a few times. The CDR3 DNA reads as TGTGCCAGTAGTAAGGGTCAGACAGATACGCAGTATTTT. Amino acids: CASSKGQTDTQYF. The J gene is TRBJ2-3, the V gene TRBV19; D not certain. Per the germline V gene, CDR1 is LNHDA and CDR2 is SQIVND (reference sequence). The CDR3 is 13 residues long. Between the trimmed V and J ends, which lost 4 bases and 3 bases, there was a span of 8 bases.

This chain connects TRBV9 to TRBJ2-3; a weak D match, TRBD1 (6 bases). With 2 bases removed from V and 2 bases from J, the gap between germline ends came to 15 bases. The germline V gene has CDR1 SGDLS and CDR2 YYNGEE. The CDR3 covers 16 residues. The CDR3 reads CASSVTSGQVTDTQYF. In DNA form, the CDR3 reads TGTGCCAGCAGCGTGACCTCGGGACAAGTCACAGATACGCAGTATTTT.

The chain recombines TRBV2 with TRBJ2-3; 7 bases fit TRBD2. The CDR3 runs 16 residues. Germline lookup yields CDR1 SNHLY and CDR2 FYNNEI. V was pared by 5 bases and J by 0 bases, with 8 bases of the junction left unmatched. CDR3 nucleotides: TGTGCCAGCAGTCGGGAGGACACGACTAGCACAGATACGCAGTATTTT. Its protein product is CASSREDTTSTDTQYF.

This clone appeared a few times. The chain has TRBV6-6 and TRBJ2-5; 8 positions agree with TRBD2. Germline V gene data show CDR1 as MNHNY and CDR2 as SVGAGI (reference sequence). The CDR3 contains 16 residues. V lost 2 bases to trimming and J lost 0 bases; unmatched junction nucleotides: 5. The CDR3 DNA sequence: TGTGCCAGCAGTTACGGTCCAGCGGGGGACCAAGAGACCCAGTACTTC. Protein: CASSYGPAGDQETQYF.

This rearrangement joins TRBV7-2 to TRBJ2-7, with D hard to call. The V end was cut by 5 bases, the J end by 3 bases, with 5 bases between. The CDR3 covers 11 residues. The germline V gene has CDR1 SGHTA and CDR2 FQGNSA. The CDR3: CASSHYYEQYF. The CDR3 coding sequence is TGTGCCAGCAGCCACTACTACGAGCAGTACTTC.

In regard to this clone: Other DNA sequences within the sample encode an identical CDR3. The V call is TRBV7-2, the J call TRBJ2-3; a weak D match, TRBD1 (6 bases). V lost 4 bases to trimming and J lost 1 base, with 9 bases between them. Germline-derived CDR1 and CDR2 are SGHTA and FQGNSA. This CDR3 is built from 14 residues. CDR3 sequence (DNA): TGTGCCAGCAGCTCAGGGGCGGGCACAGATACGCAGTATTTT. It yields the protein CASSSGAGTDTQYF.

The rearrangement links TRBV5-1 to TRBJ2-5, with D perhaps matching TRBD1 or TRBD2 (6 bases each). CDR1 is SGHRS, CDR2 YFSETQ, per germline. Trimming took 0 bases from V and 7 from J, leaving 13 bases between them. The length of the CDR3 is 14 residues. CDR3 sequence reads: CASSLAEGGGTQYF. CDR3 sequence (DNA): TGCGCCAGCAGCTTGGCCGAAGGAGGGGGGACCCAGTACTTC.

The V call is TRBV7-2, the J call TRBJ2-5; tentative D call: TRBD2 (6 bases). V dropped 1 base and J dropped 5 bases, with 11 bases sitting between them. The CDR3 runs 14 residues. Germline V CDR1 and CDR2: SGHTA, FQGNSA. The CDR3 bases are TGTGCCAGCAGCTTAGTGGGACTTGGGGAGACCCAGTACTTC. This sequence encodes CASSLVGLGETQYF.

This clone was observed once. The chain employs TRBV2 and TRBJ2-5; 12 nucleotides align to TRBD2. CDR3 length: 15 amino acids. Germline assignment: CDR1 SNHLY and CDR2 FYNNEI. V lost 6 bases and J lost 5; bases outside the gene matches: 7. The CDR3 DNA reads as TGTGCCAGCAGAGAACTAGCGGGGGGAATCGAGACCCAGTACTTC. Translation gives CASRELAGGIETQYF.

CDR3 region: CASSLGGQPQHF. DNA of the CDR3: TGTGCCAGCAGCTTAGGTGGACAGCCCCAGCATTTT. The chain carries TRBV7-9 and TRBJ1-5; D not certain. V was pared by 1 base and J by 7 bases, with 5 bases between. Germline V gene data show CDR1 as SEHNR and CDR2 as FQNEAQ (reference sequence). The CDR3 is made up of 12 amino acids.

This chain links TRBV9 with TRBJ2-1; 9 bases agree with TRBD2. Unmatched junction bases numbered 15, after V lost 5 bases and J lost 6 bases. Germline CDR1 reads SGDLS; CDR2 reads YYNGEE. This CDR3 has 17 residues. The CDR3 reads CASSPLQRASGANEQFF. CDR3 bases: TGTGCCAGCAGTCCCCTCCAAAGGGCTAGCGGGGCCAATGAGCAGTTCTTC. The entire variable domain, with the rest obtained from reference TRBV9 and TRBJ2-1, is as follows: DSGVTQTPKHLITATGQRVTLRCSPRSGDLSVYWYQQSLDQGLQFLIQYYNGEERAKGNILERFSAQQFPDLHSELNLSSLELGDSALYFCASSPLQRASGANEQFFGPGTRLTVL.

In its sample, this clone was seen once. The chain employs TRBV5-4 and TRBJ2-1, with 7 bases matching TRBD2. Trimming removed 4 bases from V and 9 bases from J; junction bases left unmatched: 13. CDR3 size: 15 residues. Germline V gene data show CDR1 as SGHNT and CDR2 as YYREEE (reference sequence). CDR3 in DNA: TGTGCCAGCAGCCCCCCCGAGGGAGGGATAATTGAGCAGTTCTTC. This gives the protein CASSPPEGGIIEQFF.

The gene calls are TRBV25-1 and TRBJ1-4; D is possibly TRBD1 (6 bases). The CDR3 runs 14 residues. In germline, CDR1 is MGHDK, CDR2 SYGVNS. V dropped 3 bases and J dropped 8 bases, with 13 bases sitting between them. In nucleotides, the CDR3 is TGTGCCAGCAGTGACCCTAACAGGGTCGAAAAACTGTTTTTT. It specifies CASSDPNRVEKLFF.